This is a list of T cell receptor beta chains from one sample in a study of cytomegalovirus exposure and HLA in healthy donors. TCRdb keeps only in-frame clones here, not all; method: immunoSEQ multiplex PCR. The sample carries roughly 140,000 clones, 70% to 80% recorded once. The sequenced material came from PBMCs. Receptor source: a man aged 50-59 years in good health and CMV-seropositive. Both conserved end residues are part of each CDR3. Each record gives: J gene, clone size, D gene, V gene, CDR3 protein, CDR3 DNA. A D gene is named only where the DNA matches it firmly. Clone size is not always given. Where it is, it says once, few, many or a class for expanded clones.

j_gene: TRBJ1-4
abundance: few
d_gene: TRBD1
v_gene: TRBV7-9
CDR3aa: CASSFDKQGNRNEKLFF
CDR3nt: TGTGCCAGCAGCTTCGATAAACAGGGGAATCGAAATGAAAAACTGTTTTTT

j_gene: TRBJ1-2
abundance: -
d_gene: TRBD1
v_gene: TRBV28
CDR3aa: CASSLSDRGYGYTF
CDR3nt: TGTGCCAGCAGTTTATCGGACAGGGGCTATGGCTACACCTTC

j_gene: TRBJ1-4
abundance: -
d_gene: -
v_gene: TRBV27
CDR3aa: CASSLSEGPHEKLFF
CDR3nt: TGTGCCAGCAGTTTATCGGAGGGTCCTCATGAAAAACTGTTTTTT

j_gene: TRBJ1-2
abundance: -
d_gene: TRBD1
v_gene: TRBV28
CDR3aa: CASSWGWTGLDYGYTF
CDR3nt: TGTGCCAGCAGTTGGGGATGGACAGGGTTAGACTATGGCTACACCTTC

j_gene: TRBJ2-3
abundance: -
d_gene: TRBD2
v_gene: TRBV10-3
CDR3aa: CAISGSFAGATTDTQYF
CDR3nt: TGTGCCATCAGTGGGAGTTTCGCGGGAGCGACCACAGATACGCAGTATTTT

j_gene: TRBJ1-6
abundance: -
d_gene: -
v_gene: TRBV19
CDR3aa: CASSARTDNSPLHF
CDR3nt: TGTGCCAGTAGTGCCCGGACAGATAATTCACCCCTCCACTTT

j_gene: TRBJ1-5
abundance: -
d_gene: TRBD1
v_gene: TRBV4-1
CDR3aa: CASSQGSGGGRNQPQHF
CDR3nt: TGCGCCAGCAGCCAAGGGTCTGGAGGGGGCCGGAATCAGCCCCAGCATTTT

j_gene: TRBJ2-7
abundance: -
d_gene: -
v_gene: TRBV23-1
CDR3aa: CASSQYSARREQYF
CDR3nt: TGCGCCAGCAGTCAATATAGCGCGCGGAGGGAGCAGTACTTC

j_gene: TRBJ1-5
abundance: -
d_gene: -
v_gene: TRBV19
CDR3aa: CASKEQAYNQPQHF
CDR3nt: TGTGCCAGTAAGGAACAGGCGTACAATCAGCCCCAGCATTTT

j_gene: TRBJ2-7
abundance: -
d_gene: TRBD2
v_gene: TRBV5-1
CDR3aa: CASSSTSGSYEQYF
CDR3nt: TGCGCCAGCAGTTCGACTAGCGGGAGCTACGAGCAGTACTTC

j_gene: TRBJ2-2
abundance: -
d_gene: TRBD2
v_gene: TRBV7-9
CDR3aa: CASSPGGLAGISSTGELFF
CDR3nt: TGTGCCAGCAGCCCCGGGGGGCTAGCGGGGATTTCGAGCACCGGGGAGCTGTTTTTT

j_gene: TRBJ2-7
abundance: -
d_gene: TRBD1
v_gene: TRBV15
CDR3aa: CATSLRGNYEQYF
CDR3nt: TGTGCCACCAGCCTCAGGGGGAACTACGAGCAGTACTTC

j_gene: TRBJ2-6
abundance: -
d_gene: -
v_gene: TRBV5-1
CDR3aa: CASRTGNSGANVLTF
CDR3nt: TGCGCCAGCAGAACCGGGAACTCTGGGGCCAACGTCCTGACTTTC

j_gene: TRBJ2-1
abundance: -
d_gene: TRBD2
v_gene: TRBV5-1
CDR3aa: CASSVAGLTHNEQFF
CDR3nt: TGCGCCAGCAGCGTAGCGGGCCTTACTCACAATGAGCAGTTCTTC

j_gene: TRBJ1-1
abundance: -
d_gene: TRBD1
v_gene: TRBV29-1
CDR3aa: CSGTGTGDLDTEAFF
CDR3nt: TGCAGCGGTACCGGGACAGGGGACTTGGACACTGAAGCTTTCTTT

j_gene: TRBJ2-1
abundance: -
d_gene: -
v_gene: TRBV19
CDR3aa: CASKGKLPARNEQFF
CDR3nt: TGTGCCAGTAAAGGTAAGCTCCCAGCGAGGAATGAGCAGTTCTTC

j_gene: TRBJ2-5
abundance: -
d_gene: TRBD2
v_gene: TRBV5-1
CDR3aa: CASRIGREQETQYF
CDR3nt: TGCGCCAGCCGAATCGGGAGGGAACAAGAGACCCAGTACTTC

j_gene: TRBJ1-2
abundance: -
d_gene: -
v_gene: TRBV6-6
CDR3aa: CASSLAGNYGYTF
CDR3nt: TGTGCCAGCAGTCTCGCAGGGAACTATGGCTACACCTTC

j_gene: TRBJ2-7
abundance: few
d_gene: TRBD2
v_gene: TRBV28
CDR3aa: CASSLGGGTPYEQYF
CDR3nt: TGTGCCAGCAGTTTAGGGGGGGGAACCCCCTACGAGCAGTACTTC

j_gene: TRBJ2-2
abundance: -
d_gene: TRBD2
v_gene: TRBV27
CDR3aa: CASRREPNTGELFF
CDR3nt: TGTGCCAGCAGGCGGGAGCCTAACACCGGGGAGCTGTTTTTT

j_gene: TRBJ2-5
abundance: -
d_gene: TRBD2
v_gene: TRBV5-1
CDR3aa: CASSPSIGLAEGVGEQYF
CDR3nt: TGCGCCAGCAGCCCATCAATCGGACTAGCGGAGGGGGTGGGAGAGCAGTACTTC

j_gene: TRBJ1-1
abundance: -
d_gene: -
v_gene: TRBV30
CDR3aa: CACPRGSNTEAFF
CDR3nt: TGTGCCTGCCCCAGAGGGTCGAACACTGAAGCTTTCTTT

j_gene: TRBJ1-1
abundance: -
d_gene: TRBD1
v_gene: TRBV5-1
CDR3aa: CASSFFQGGGNTEAFF
CDR3nt: TGCGCCAGCAGCTTCTTCCAGGGGGGAGGGAACACTGAAGCTTTCTTT

j_gene: TRBJ2-3
abundance: once
d_gene: -
v_gene: TRBV6-5
CDR3aa: CASSYSGALTDTQYF
CDR3nt: TGTGCCAGCAGTTACTCCGGAGCCTTAACAGATACGCAGTATTTT